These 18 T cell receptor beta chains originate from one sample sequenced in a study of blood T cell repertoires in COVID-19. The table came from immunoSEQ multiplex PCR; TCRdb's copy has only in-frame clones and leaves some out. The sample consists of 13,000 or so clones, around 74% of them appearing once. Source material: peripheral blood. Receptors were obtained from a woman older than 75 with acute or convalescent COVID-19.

The CDR3 DNA sequence: TGTGCCAGCAGTTACTCGACAGGGCTGAGTGGCACTGAAGCTTTCTTT. It yields the protein CASSYSTGLSGTEAFF. The chain combines TRBV6-2 or TRBV6-3 with TRBJ1-1, with 7 bases lining up with TRBD1. With V trimmed by 0 bases and J by 4 bases, 8 bases remained unmatched. The CDR3 consists of 16 residues. CDR1 and CDR2 from the germline V gene are MNHEY and SVGEGT.

CDR3 loop: CASSLGRRPTNEKLFF. The CDR3, as DNA: TGTGCCAGCAGCTTAGGGAGGCGCCCAACTAATGAAAAACTGTTTTTT. The V call is TRBV11-2, the J call TRBJ1-4, with D unresolved. Germline CDR1 SGHAT, CDR2 FQNNGV. CDR3 length equals 16 residues. The V end was cut by 1 base, the J end by 0 bases, with 9 bases between.

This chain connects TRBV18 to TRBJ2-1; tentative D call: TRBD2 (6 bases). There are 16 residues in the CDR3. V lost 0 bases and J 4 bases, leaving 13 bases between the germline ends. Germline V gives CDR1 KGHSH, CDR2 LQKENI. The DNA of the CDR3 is TGTGCCAGCTCACCACCCAGTGGGACTGGTTACAATGAGCAGTTCTTC. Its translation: CASSPPSGTGYNEQFF.

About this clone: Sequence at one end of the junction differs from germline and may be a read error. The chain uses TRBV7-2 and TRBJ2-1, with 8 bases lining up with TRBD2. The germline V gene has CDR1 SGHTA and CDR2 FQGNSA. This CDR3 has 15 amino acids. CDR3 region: CASRLAGSSYNEQFF. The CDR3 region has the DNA TGTGCCAGCAGGTTAGCGGGGAGCTCCTACAATGAGCAGTTCTTC.

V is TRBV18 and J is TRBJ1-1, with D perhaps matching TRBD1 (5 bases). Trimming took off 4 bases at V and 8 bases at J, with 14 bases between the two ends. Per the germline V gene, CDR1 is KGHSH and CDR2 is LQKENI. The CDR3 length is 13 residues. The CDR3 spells CASSRGDLAEAFF. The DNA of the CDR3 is TGTGCCAGCTCACGCGGGGACCTCGCCGAAGCTTTCTTT.

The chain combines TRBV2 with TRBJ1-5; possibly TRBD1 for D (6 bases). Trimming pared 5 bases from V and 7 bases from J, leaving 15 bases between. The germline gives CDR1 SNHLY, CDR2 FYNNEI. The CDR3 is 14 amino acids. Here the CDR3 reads CASSTGTPEQPQHF. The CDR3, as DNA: TGTGCCAGCAGTACCGGGACACCCGAGCAGCCCCAGCATTTT.

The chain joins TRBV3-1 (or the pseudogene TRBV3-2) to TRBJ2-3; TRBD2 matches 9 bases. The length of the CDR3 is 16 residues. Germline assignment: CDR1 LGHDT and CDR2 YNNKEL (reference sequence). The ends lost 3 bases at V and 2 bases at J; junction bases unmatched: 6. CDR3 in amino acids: CASSQLAGKFTDTQYF. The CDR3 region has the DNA TGTGCCAGCAGCCAGCTAGCGGGGAAATTCACAGATACGCAGTATTTT.

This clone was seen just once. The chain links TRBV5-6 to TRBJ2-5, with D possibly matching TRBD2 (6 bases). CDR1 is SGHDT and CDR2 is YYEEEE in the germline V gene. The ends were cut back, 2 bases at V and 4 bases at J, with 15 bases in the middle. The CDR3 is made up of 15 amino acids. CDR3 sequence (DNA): TGTGCCAGCAGCTTCGACCCGAGGGGAGGAGAGACCCAGTACTTC. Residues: CASSFDPRGGETQYF.

The CDR3 sequence is CASSLGPRGGGDTQYF. In DNA form, the CDR3 reads TGTGCCAGCAGCTTAGGGCCCCGGGGGGGTGGAGATACGCAGTATTTT. The genes are TRBV7-2 and TRBJ2-3; 8 bases line up with TRBD2. Germline loops: CDR1 SGHTA, CDR2 FQGNSA. This CDR3 is 16 amino acids long. With 1 base clipped from V and 5 bases from J, the junction kept 8 bases outside the gene matches.

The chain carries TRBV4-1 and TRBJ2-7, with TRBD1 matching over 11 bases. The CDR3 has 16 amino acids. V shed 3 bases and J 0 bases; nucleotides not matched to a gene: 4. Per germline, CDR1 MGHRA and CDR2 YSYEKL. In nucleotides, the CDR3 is TGCGCCAGCAGCCACCCCGGGACAGGGGGCTCCTACGAGCAGTACTTC. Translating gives CASSHPGTGGSYEQYF.

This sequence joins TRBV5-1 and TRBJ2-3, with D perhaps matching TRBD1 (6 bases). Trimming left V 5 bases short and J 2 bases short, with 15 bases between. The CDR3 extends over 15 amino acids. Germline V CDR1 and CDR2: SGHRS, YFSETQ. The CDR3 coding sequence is TGCGCCAGCAGTGGACAGCCCGATCCCACAGATACGCAGTATTTT. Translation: CASSGQPDPTDTQYF.

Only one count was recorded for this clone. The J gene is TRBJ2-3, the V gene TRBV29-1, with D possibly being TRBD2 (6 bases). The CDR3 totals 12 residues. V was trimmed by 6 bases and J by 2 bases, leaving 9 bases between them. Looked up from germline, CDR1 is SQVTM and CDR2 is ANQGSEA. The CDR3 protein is CSVRTNTDTQYF. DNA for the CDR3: TGCAGCGTCCGGACTAACACAGATACGCAGTATTTT.

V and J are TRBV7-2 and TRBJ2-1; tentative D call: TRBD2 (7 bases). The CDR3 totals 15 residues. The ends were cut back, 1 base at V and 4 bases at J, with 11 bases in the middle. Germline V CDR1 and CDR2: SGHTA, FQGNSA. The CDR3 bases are TGTGCCAGCAGCTTAGTGCGGGGGCCGTACAATGAGCAGTTCTTC. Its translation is CASSLVRGPYNEQFF.

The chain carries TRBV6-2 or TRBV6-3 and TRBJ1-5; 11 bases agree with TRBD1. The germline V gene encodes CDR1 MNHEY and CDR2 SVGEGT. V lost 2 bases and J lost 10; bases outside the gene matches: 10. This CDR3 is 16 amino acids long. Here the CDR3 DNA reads TGTGCCAGCAGTTACCCCCGGACAGGGGGCTTATCACCCCAGCATTTT. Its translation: CASSYPRTGGLSPQHF.

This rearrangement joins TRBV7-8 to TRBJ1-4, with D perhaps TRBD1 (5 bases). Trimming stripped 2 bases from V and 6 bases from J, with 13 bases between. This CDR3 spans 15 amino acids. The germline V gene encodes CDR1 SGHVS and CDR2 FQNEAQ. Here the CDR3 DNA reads TGTGCCAGCAGCTTAAGACGGGGGGGTGATGAAAAACTGTTTTTT. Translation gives CASSLRRGGDEKLFF.

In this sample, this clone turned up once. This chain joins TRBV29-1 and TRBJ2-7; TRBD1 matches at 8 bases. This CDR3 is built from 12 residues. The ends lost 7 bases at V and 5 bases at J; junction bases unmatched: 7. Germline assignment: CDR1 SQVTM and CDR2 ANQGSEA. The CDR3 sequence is CSALRGQHEQYF. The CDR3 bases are TGCAGCGCACTCAGGGGGCAACACGAGCAGTACTTC.

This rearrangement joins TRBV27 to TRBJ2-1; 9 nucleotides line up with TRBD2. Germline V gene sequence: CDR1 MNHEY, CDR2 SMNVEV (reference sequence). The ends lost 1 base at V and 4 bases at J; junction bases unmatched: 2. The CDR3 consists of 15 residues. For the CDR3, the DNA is TGTGCCAGCAGTTTATTGGCGGGGGGGTACAATGAGCAGTTCTTC. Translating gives CASSLLAGGYNEQFF.

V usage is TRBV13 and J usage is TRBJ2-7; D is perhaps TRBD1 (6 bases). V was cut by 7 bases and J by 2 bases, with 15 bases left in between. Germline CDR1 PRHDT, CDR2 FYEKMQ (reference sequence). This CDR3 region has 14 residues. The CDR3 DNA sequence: TGTGCCAGCAAACGGGCAGGGGAAACCTACGAGCAGTACTTC. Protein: CASKRAGETYEQYF.